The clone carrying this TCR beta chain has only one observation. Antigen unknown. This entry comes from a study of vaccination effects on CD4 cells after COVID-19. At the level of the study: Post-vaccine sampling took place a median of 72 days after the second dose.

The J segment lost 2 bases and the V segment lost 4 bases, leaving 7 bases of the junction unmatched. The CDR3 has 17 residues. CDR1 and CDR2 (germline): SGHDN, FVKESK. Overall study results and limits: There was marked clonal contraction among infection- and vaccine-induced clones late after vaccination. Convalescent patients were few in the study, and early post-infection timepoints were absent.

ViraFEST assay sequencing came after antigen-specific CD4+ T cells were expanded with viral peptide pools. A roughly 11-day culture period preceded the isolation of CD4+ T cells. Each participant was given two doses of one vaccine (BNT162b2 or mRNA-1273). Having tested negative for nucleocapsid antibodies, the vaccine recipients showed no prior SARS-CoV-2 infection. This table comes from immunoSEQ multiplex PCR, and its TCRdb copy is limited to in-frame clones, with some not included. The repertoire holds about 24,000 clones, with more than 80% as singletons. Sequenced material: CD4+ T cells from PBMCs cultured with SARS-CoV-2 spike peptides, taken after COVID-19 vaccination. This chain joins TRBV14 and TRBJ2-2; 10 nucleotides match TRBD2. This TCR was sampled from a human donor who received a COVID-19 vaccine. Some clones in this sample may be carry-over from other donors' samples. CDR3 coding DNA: TGTGCCAGCAGCCGTGGACTAGCGGCCATAAACACCGGGGAGCTGTTTTTT. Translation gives CASSRGLAAINTGELFF.